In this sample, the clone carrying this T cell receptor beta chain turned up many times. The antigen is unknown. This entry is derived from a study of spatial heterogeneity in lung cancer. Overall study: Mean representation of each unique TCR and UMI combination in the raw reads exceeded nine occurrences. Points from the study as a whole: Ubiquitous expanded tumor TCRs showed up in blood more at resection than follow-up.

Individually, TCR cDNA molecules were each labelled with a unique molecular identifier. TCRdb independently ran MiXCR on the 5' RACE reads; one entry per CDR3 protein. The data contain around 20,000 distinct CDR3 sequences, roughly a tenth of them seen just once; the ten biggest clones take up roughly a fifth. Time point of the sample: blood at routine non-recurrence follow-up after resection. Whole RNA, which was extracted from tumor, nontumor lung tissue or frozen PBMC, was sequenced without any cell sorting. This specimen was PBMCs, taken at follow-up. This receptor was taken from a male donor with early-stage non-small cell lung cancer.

CDR3 residues: CASSSRQYNYEQYF. In DNA form, the CDR3 reads TGTGCCAGCAGTTCCCGACAGTATAACTACGAGCAGTACTTC. The genes are TRBV28 and TRBJ2-7; D possibly corresponds to TRBD1 (5 bases). Trimming stripped 4 bases from V and 3 bases from J, with 13 bases between. This CDR3 contains 14 residues. CDR1 is MDHEN, CDR2 SYDVKM, per germline.